These 7 T cell receptor beta chains share one sample of origin, sequenced in a study of blood T cell repertoires in COVID-19. The table came from immunoSEQ multiplex PCR; TCRdb's copy has only in-frame clones and leaves some out. The profile shows about 67,000 clones, roughly 90% of them singletons. The sequenced sample was peripheral blood. Receptor source: a woman in her fifties or sixties with acute or convalescent COVID-19.

The J gene is TRBJ2-3, the V gene TRBV10-3; 7 positions agree with TRBD2. The V and J ends lost 2 bases and 2 bases, in that order; junction bases with no gene match: 4. Germline CDR1 is ENHRY and CDR2 is SYGVKD. CDR3 size: 15 residues. This CDR3 reads CAISEPSGDTDTQYF. The CDR3, as DNA: TGTGCCATCAGTGAGCCCAGCGGGGACACAGATACGCAGTATTTT.

The chain links TRBV6-1 to TRBJ1-6; the D is unclear. The CDR3 has 15 residues. The germline V gene has CDR1 MNHNS and CDR2 SASEGT. Deletions cut 0 bases from V and 10 bases from J, with 13 bases between. CDR3 amino acids: CASSEAWATESPLHF. In nucleotides, the CDR3 is TGTGCCAGCAGTGAAGCGTGGGCCACGGAATCACCCCTCCACTTT.

The V call is TRBV6-6, the J call TRBJ1-4; D ambiguous. V lost 2 bases, J lost 7 bases, and 8 bases lay in between. Looked up from germline, CDR1 is MNHNY and CDR2 is SVGAGI (reference sequence). This CDR3 contains 13 residues. This CDR3 reads CASSYEGREKLFF. The CDR3 DNA is TGTGCCAGCAGTTACGAGGGTCGTGAAAAACTGTTTTTT.

This chain uses TRBV18 with TRBJ1-2; the D gene is possibly TRBD1 (5 bases). The CDR3 covers 13 residues. V lost 4 bases and J 0 bases, leaving 6 bases between the germline ends. Per the germline V gene, CDR1 is KGHSH and CDR2 is LQKENI. The CDR3 region has the DNA TGTGCCAGCTCACAACAGGCTAACTATGGCTACACCTTC. As protein: CASSQQANYGYTF.

V and J are TRBV19 and TRBJ2-3; 8 nucleotides line up with TRBD1. CDR1 is LNHDA and CDR2 is SQIVND in the germline V gene (reference sequence). This CDR3 has 15 amino acids. The V gene end was trimmed by 7 bases and the J gene end by 6 bases; junction bases not matched to a gene: 12. CDR3 coding DNA: TGTGCCAGTACCCCCGGACAGGGCTCTATTGATACGCAGTATTTT. It is translated as CASTPGQGSIDTQYF.

CDR3 DNA: TGTGCCAGCAGCTTAGGGCGGCAAGTCTACGAGCAGTACGTC. Protein sequence: CASSLGRQVYEQYV. The rearrangement joins TRBV7-4 to TRBJ2-7; D remains ambiguous. Trimming took 1 base from V and 3 from J, leaving 10 bases between them. This CDR3 has 14 residues. Germline values: CDR1 SGHVT, CDR2 SQSDAQ.

CDR3 bases: TGTGCCACCCTTACCAGGGGCACCTATGGCTACACCTTC. As protein: CATLTRGTYGYTF. This sequence joins TRBV6-5 and TRBJ1-2; D is possibly TRBD1 (6 bases). V was shortened by 10 bases and J by 4 bases, with 16 bases between the two germline ends. This CDR3 has 13 amino acids. The germline CDR1 and CDR2 sequences are MNHEY and SVGAGI.